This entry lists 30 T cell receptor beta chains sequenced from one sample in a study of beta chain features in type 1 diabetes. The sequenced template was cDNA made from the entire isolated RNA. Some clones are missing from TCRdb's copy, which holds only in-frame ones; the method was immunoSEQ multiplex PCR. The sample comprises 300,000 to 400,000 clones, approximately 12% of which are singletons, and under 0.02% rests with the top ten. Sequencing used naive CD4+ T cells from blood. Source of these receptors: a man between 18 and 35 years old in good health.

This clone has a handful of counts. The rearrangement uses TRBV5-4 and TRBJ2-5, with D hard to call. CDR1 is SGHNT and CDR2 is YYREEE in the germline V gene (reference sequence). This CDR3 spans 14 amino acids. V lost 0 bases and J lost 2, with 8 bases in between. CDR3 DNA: TGTGCCAGCAGCTTGGGACCGACACAAGAGACCCAGTACTTC. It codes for CASSLGPTQETQYF.

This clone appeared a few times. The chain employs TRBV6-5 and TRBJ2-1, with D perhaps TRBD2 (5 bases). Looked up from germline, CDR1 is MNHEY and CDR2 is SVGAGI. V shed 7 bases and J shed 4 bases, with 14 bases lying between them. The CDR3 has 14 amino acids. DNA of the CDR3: TGTGCCAGCAATAGAGGGCTCGGATACAATGAGCAGTTCTTC. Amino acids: CASNRGLGYNEQFF.

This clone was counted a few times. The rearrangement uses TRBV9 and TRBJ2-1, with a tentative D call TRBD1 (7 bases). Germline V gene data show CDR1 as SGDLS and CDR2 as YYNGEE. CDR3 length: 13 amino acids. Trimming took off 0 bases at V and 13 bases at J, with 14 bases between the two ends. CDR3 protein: CASSVEEGAGQFF. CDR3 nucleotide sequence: TGTGCCAGCAGCGTAGAGGAGGGGGCTGGACAGTTCTTC.

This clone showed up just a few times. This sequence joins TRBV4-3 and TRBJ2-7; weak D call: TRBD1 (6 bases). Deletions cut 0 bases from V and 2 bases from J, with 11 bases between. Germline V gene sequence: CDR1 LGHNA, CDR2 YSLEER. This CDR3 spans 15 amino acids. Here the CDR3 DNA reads TGCGCCAGCAGCCAAGATCAGGGGTTAACCTACGAGCAGTACTTC. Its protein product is CASSQDQGLTYEQYF.

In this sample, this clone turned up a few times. In DNA, the CDR3 is TGTGCCAGCAGCCAACCATCGGGGGGAGAGACCCAGTACTTC. Its translation: CASSQPSGGETQYF. The chain joins TRBV4-2 to TRBJ2-5; 7 bases line up with TRBD2. The V gene's germline CDR1 is LGHNA and CDR2 YNFKEQ. The CDR3 spans 14 residues. V shed 2 bases, J shed 4 bases, and the junction held 4 bases outside the gene matches.

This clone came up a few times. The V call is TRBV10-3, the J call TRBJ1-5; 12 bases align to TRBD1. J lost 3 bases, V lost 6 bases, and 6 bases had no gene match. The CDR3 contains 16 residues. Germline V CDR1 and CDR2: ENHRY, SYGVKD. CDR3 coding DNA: TGTGCCATCAGCACCGGGACAGGGGGCTTCAATCAGCCCCAGCATTTT. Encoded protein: CAISTGTGGFNQPQHF.

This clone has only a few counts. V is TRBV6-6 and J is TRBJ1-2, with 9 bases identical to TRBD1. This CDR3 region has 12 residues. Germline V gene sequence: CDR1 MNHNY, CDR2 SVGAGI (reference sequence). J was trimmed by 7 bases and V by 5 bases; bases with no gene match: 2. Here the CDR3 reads CASSRDRVGYTF. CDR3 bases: TGTGCCAGCAGTCGGGACAGGGTTGGCTACACCTTC.

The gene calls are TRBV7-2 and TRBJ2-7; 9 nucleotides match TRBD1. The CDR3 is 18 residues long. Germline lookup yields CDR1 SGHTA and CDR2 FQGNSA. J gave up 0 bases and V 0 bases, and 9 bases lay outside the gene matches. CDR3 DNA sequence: TGTGCCAGCAGCTTAGCCCAGGGACAGGGCAAAAGCTCCTACGAGCAGTACTTC. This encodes CASSLAQGQGKSSYEQYF.

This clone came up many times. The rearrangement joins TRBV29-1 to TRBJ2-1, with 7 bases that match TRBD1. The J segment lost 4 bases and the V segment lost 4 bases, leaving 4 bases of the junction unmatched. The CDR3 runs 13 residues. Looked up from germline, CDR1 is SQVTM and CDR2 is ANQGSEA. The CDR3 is CSVVGQDYNEQFF. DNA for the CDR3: TGCAGCGTTGTTGGACAGGATTACAATGAGCAGTTCTTC.

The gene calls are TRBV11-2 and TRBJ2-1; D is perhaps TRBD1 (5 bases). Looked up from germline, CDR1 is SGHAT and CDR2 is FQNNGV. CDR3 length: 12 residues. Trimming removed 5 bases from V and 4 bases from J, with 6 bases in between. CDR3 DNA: TGTGCCAGCAGCGGACAATACAATGAGCAGTTCTTC. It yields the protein CASSGQYNEQFF.

The CDR3 nucleotides read TGCGCCAGCAGCCAGGCCTTAAGGCGAGGTGGTGAAAAACTGTTTTTT. This gives the protein CASSQALRRGGEKLFF. The chain links TRBV4-3 to TRBJ1-4, with unresolved D. This CDR3 spans 16 amino acids. The germline V gene encodes CDR1 LGHNA and CDR2 YSLEER. The V end lost 3 bases, the J end lost 7 bases, and 18 bases lay between the germline ends.

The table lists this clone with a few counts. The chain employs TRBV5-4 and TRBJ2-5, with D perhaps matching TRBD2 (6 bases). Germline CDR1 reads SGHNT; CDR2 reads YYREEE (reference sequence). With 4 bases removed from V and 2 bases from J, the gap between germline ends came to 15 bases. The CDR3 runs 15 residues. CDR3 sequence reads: CASSPGDGPQETQYF. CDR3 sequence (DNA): TGTGCCAGCAGCCCGGGGGACGGACCTCAAGAGACCCAGTACTTC.

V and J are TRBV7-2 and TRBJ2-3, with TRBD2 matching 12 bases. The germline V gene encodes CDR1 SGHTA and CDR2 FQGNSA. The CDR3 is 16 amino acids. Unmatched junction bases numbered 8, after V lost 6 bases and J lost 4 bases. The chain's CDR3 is CASRAASGGAADTQYF. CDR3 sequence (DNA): TGTGCCAGCAGGGCTGCTAGCGGGGGGGCCGCAGATACGCAGTATTTT.

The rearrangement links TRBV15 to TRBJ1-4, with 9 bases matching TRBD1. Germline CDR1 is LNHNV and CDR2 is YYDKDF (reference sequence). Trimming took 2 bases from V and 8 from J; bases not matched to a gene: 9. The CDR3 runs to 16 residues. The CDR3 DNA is TGTGCCACCAGCAGAACAGGGGGCGCCGTTCGAGAAAAACTGTTTTTT. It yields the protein CATSRTGGAVREKLFF.

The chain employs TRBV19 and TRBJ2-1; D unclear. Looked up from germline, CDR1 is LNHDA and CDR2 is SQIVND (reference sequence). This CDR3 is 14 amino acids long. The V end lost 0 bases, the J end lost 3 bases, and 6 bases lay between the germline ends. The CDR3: CASSIDHSYNEQFF. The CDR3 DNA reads TGTGCCAGTAGTATAGATCACAGCTACAATGAGCAGTTCTTC. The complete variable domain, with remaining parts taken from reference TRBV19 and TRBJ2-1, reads DGGITQSPKYLFRKEGQNVTLSCEQNLNHDAMYWYRQDPGQGLRLIYYSQIVNDFQKGDIAEGYSVSREKKESFPLTVTSAQKNPTAFYLCASSIDHSYNEQFFGPGTRLTVL.

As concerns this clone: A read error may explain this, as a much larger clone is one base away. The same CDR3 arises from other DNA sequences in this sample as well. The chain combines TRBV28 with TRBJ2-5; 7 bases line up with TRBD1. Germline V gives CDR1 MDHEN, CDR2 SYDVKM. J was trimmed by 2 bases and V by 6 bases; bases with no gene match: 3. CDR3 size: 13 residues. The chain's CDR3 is CASSSGQQETQYF. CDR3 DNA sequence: TGTGCCAGCAGCTCGGGACAGCAAGAGACCCAGTACTTC.

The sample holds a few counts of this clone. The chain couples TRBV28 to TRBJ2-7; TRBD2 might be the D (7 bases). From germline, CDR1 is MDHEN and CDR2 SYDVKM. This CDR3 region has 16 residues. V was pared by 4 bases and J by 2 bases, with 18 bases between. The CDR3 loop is CASSSKGGKDPYEQYF. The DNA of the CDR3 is TGTGCCAGCAGTTCGAAGGGGGGGAAGGACCCCTACGAGCAGTACTTC.

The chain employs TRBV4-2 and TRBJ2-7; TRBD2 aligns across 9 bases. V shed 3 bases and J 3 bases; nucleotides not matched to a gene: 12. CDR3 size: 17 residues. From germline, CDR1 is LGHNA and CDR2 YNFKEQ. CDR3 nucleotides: TGTGCCAGCAGCCATGGTCCCGGCGGGGGGGCTTTCTACGAGCAGTACTTC. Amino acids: CASSHGPGGGAFYEQYF.

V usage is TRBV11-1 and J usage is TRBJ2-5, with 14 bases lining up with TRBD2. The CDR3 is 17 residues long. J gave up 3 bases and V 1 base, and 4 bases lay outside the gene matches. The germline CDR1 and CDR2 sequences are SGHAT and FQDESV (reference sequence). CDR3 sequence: CASSLGPGLAGEETQYF. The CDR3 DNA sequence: TGTGCCAGCAGCTTAGGACCGGGACTAGCGGGAGAAGAGACCCAGTACTTC.

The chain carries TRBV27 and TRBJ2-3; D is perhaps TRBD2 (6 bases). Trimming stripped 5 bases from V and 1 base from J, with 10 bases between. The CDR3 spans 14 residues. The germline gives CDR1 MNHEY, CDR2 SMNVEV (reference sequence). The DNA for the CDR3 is TGTGCCAGCAGTGGGGCTAGCGGCACAGATACGCAGTATTTT. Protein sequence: CASSGASGTDTQYF.

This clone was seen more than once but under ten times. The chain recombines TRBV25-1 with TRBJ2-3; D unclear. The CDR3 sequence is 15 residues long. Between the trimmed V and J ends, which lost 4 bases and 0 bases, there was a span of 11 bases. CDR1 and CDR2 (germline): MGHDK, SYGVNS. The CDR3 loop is CASSGPARSTDTQYF. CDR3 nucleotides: TGTGCCAGCAGTGGTCCCGCCAGGAGCACAGATACGCAGTATTTT.

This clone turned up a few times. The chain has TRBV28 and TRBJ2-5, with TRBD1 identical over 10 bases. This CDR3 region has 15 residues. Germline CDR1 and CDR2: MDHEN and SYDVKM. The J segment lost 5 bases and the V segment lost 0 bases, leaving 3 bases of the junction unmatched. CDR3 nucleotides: TGTGCCAGCAGTTTATGGGGACAGGGGAAGGAGACCCAGTACTTC. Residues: CASSLWGQGKETQYF.

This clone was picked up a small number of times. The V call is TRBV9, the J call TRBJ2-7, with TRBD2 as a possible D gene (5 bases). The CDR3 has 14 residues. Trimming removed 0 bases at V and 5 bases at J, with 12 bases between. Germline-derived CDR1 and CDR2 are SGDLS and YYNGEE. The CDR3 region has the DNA TGTGCCAGCAGCGTAGTTCCAGCGGAGGACGAGCAGTACTTC. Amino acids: CASSVVPAEDEQYF.

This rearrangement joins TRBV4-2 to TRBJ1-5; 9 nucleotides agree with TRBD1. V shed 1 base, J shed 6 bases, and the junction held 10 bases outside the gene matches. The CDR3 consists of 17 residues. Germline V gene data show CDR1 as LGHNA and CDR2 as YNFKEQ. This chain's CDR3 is CASSQVSGQGPFQPQHF. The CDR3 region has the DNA TGTGCCAGCAGCCAAGTCTCGGGACAGGGTCCGTTTCAGCCCCAGCATTTT.

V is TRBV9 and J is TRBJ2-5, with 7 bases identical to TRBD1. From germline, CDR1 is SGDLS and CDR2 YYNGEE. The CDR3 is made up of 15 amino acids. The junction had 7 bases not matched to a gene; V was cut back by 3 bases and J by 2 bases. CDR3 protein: CASSGYRGPQETQYF. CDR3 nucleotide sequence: TGTGCCAGCAGCGGGTACAGGGGTCCTCAAGAGACCCAGTACTTC.

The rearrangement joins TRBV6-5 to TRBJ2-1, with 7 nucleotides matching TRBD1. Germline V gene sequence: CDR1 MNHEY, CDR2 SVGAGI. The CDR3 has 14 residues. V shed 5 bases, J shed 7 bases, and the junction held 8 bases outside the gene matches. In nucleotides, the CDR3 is TGTGCCAGCAGTCGCCGAGGGGGCATGAATGAGCAGTTCTTC. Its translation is CASSRRGGMNEQFF.

The CDR3 nucleotides are TGTGCCAGCAGCTCCGGGACAGGGCCGTACAATGAGCAGTTCTTC. This translates into CASSSGTGPYNEQFF. This rearrangement joins TRBV28 to TRBJ2-1; TRBD1 matches 9 bases. The V and J ends lost 6 bases and 4 bases, in that order; junction bases with no gene match: 7. This CDR3 is built from 15 residues. Germline CDR1 and CDR2: MDHEN and SYDVKM.

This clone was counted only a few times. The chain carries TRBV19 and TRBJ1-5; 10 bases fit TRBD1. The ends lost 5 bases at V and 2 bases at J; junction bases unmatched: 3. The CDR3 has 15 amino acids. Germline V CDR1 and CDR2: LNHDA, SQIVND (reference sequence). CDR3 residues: CASSWDRGGNQPQHF. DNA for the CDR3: TGTGCCAGTAGTTGGGACAGGGGTGGCAATCAGCCCCAGCATTTT.

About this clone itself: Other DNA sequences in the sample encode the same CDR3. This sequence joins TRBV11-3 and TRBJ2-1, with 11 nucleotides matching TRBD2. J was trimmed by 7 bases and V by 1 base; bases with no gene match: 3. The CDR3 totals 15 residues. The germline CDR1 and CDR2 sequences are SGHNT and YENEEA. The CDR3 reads CASSLGLAGGNEQFF. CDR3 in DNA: TGTGCCAGCAGCTTAGGTCTAGCGGGGGGAAATGAGCAGTTCTTC.

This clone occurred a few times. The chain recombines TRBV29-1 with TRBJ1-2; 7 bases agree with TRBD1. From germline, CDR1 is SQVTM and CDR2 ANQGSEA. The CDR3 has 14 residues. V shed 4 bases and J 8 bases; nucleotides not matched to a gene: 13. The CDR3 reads CSVGYGQVVRGYTF. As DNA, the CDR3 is TGCAGCGTTGGCTACGGACAGGTGGTGAGGGGCTACACCTTC.